This T cell receptor (beta chain) was recovered during a study of OX40 agonist ivuxolimab in advanced cancers. Study-level background: The group had a mean age of 60 years, ranged from about 20 to 85, and was less than 85% male. Enrollees could have had prior anti-PD-1, anti-PD-L1 or anti-CTLA-4 therapy, which around 43% had received. One patient with hepatocellular carcinoma and two with cutaneous melanoma, three in all, had partial responses. Study-wide results and limits: Among T cells, CD8+ cells averaged more expanded clones than CD4+ cells.

Here immunoSEQ multiplex PCR was the method, and the copy in TCRdb shows in-frame clones only, minus some. The sample consists of 68,000 or so clones, 70% to 85% of them appearing once. The V gene end was trimmed by 4 bases and the J gene end by 4 bases; junction bases not matched to a gene: 7. Germline CDR1 is SNHLY and CDR2 is FYNNEI. This CDR3 comprises 15 residues. A note on this clone: Its antigen remains unknown.

The chain has TRBV2 and TRBJ2-5; TRBD1 agrees at 9 bases. Sequencing used CD4+ or CD8+ T cells sorted from blood, obtained in a trial of the OX40 agonist ivuxolimab. The sequence was collected from an adult with an advanced solid tumor such as melanoma, head and neck, liver or kidney cancer. The CDR3 here is CASSASRQGGETQYF. The CDR3 DNA follows: TGTGCCAGCAGTGCCTCACGACAGGGGGGAGAGACCCAGTACTTC. The whole variable domain, filled in from reference TRBV2 and TRBJ2-5, reads EPEVTQTPSHQVTQMGQEVILRCVPISNHLYFYWYRQILGQKVEFLVSFYNNEISEKSEIFDDQFSVERPDGSNFTLKIRSTKLEDSAMYFCASSASRQGGETQYFGPGTRLLVL.